The sequence of this T cell receptor (beta chain) was determined in a study of cytomegalovirus exposure and HLA in healthy donors. Study-level findings and limits: Reports indicated that the classifier achieved high specificity and sensitivity in diagnosing cytomegalovirus status.

The CDR3 consists of 14 residues. Germline lookup yields CDR1 KGHSH and CDR2 LQKENI. V gave up 3 bases and J gave up 10 bases, with 13 bases separating them. Comments on this clone: Its matching antigen is unknown.

The PCR made use of 60 Vbeta and 13 Jbeta primers. Sequencing used immunoSEQ multiplex PCR; TCRdb keeps in-frame clones, though not all of them. The sample includes some 110,000 clones, roughly 80% seen only once; the top ten take roughly 8.6%. This clonotype was obtained from a middle-aged woman in good health and CMV-seropositive. Sequencing input: PBMCs. The chain uses TRBV18 and TRBJ1-6, with a tentative D call TRBD1 (6 bases). The CDR3 bases are TGTGCCAGCTCACCTTCTAACAGGGACTCACCCCTCCACTTT. Translated, it gives CASSPSNRDSPLHF. Drawing the rest from reference TRBV18 and TRBJ1-6, the complete variable domain is NAGVMQNPRHLVRRRGQEARLRCSPMKGHSHVYWYRQLPEEGLKFMVYLQKENIIDESGMPKERFSAEFPKEGPSILRIQQVVRGDSAAYFCASSPSNRDSPLHFGNGTRLTVT.